Listed below are T cell receptor beta chains from one sample, sequenced in a study of Graves' ophthalmopathy and Graves' hyperthyroidism. TCRdb used MiXCR to reprocess the multiplex PCR reads, holding one entry per CDR3 protein. The table includes about 550,000 distinct CDR3 sequences, under 45% detected once. The material sequenced was peripheral blood or thyroid tissue (not recorded which). These receptors originate from an adult man with Graves' hyperthyroidism. The CDR3 runs from the conserved cysteine through the conserved F or W. The D gene is left open where the match is weak. Clone size is shown for a subset of rows, as once, few, many or a class of expanded clone.

V	size	D	J	DNA	CDR3
TRBV6-5	many	NA	TRBJ2-7	TGTGCCAGCAGCCCAGGACAGAGCTACGAGCAGTACTTC	CASSPGQSYEQYF
TRBV19	many	TRBD1	TRBJ2-7	TGTGCCAGTAGACGCGCCGGGACAGGCGAGCAGTACTTC	CASRRAGTGEQYF
TRBV5-1	many	TRBD1	TRBJ2-7	TGCGCCAGCAGCTCCGGCCTGCTCCGGGACAGACCCTACGAGCAGTACTTC	CASSSGLLRDRPYEQYF
TRBV7-6	NA	NA	TRBJ2-5	TGTGCCAGCAGCTTAGTGGGCATCACCGGGGAAGGGACCCAGTACTTC	CASSLVGITGEGTQYF
TRBV10-3	many	NA	TRBJ1-5	TGTGCCATCAGTGAGTTGAAGGGATCGTTGCAGCCCCAGCATTTT	CAISELKGSLQPQHF
TRBV7-2	NA	NA	TRBJ2-6	TGTGCCAGCAGCAACGACTGGGCCAACGTCCTGACTTTC	CASSNDWANVLTF
TRBV4-1	few	TRBD1	TRBJ1-5	TGCGCCAGCAGCCAAGAAGGGAATACCGGGACAGGTAATCAGCCCCAGCATTTT	CASSQEGNTGTGNQPQHF
TRBV12-3/TRBV12-4	many	NA	TRBJ1-6	TGTGCCAGCAGTTTAGAGCCTCGGGGTTCACCCCTCCACTTT	CASSLEPRGSPLHF
TRBV19	NA	TRBD1	TRBJ2-1	TGTGCCAGTAGTATGACAGGGAATGAGCAGTTCTTC	CASSMTGNEQFF
TRBV5-1	NA	TRBD1	TRBJ2-3	TGCGCCAGCAGCGGGGGACAGCGAACAGATACGCAGTATTTT	CASSGGQRTDTQYF
TRBV9	many	TRBD2	TRBJ2-2	TGTGCCAGCAGCCGTAGGGAGGGAGGAACCGGGGAGCTGTTTTTT	CASSRREGGTGELFF
TRBV19	NA	TRBD2	TRBJ2-2	TGTGCCAGTAGTATGAGGATAGCGGGAGCTTATGGGGAGCCGTTTTTT	CASSMRIAGAYGEPFF
TRBV6-5	many	TRBD1	TRBJ1-5	TGTGCCAGCAGTATCGGGACAGGGAACAATCAGCCCCAGCATTTT	CASSIGTGNNQPQHF
TRBV29-1	NA	NA	TRBJ1-3	TGCAGCGTTGGGGCGGGGAATCGAAACACCATATATTTT	CSVGAGNRNTIYF
TRBV11-2	many	TRBD1	TRBJ1-2	TGTGCCAGCAGCATGGGACAGGGGGCGCGGTATGGCTACACCTTC	CASSMGQGARYGYTF
TRBV6-1	many	TRBD1	TRBJ2-7	TGTGCCAGCAGTGAGGTGGACAGGGGGCTAGAAGAGCAGTACTTC	CASSEVDRGLEEQYF
TRBV29-1	many	TRBD2	TRBJ2-2	TGCAGCGTTCCTAGCGGGGGAGGAAACACCGGGGAGCTGTTTTTT	CSVPSGGGNTGELFF
TRBV29-1	NA	TRBD1	TRBJ1-1	TGCAGCGTTGGACAGGGTGGGCTCACTGAAGCTTTCTTT	CSVGQGGLTEAFF
TRBV7-8	many	NA	TRBJ1-5	TGTGCCAGCAGCTTACGGGGCAGGGGCCTCAACAATCAGCCCCAGCATTTT	CASSLRGRGLNNQPQHF
TRBV7-2	NA	TRBD2	TRBJ2-7	TGTGCCAGCAGCATGACTAGCAGCTACGAGCAGTACTTC	CASSMTSSYEQYF
TRBV29-1	many	TRBD1	TRBJ1-3	TGCAGCGGGGCACAGGGGGCTGGAAACACCATATATTTT	CSGAQGAGNTIYF
TRBV7-8	many	NA	TRBJ1-1	TGTGCCAGCAGCCACCGGACAAGCGGCGAAATGAACACTGAAGCTTTCTTT	CASSHRTSGEMNTEAFF
TRBV11-3	once	NA	TRBJ1-1	TGCGCCAGCAGCTTTGGAGGGGAAGCTTTCTTT	CASSFGGEAFF
TRBV12-3/TRBV12-4	NA	NA	TRBJ1-2	TGTGCCAGCGTTGGCGCCCTTGGGATAGCTAACTATGGCTACACCTTC	CASVGALGIANYGYTF
TRBV4-2	NA	TRBD1	TRBJ1-4	TGTGCCAGCAGCCAAAAAGACAGGGGATTAAATGAAAAACTGTTTTTT	CASSQKDRGLNEKLFF
TRBV20-1	NA	TRBD2	TRBJ2-2	TGCAGTGCTAGAGGCAGTAGCGGGGGAGCCAACACCGGGGAGCTGTTTTTT	CSARGSSGGANTGELFF
TRBV18	NA	NA	TRBJ1-6	TGTGCCAGCTCACCAAGTATCTCAGATTATAATTCACCCCTCCACTTT	CASSPSISDYNSPLHF
TRBV5-1	few	NA	TRBJ2-5	TGCGCCAGCAGCAACGGGGGCCTGATAGGTCAAGAGACCCAGTACTTC	CASSNGGLIGQETQYF
TRBV2	NA	TRBD1	TRBJ1-5	TGTGCCAGCAGTAGAGGAACCGGGACAGGAAGGTCCGAGCATTTT	CASSRGTGTGRSEHF
TRBV25-1	NA	TRBD1	TRBJ1-2	TGTGCCAGCAGTTTTCGCCAGGGGACAGGGGATGGCTACACCTTC	CASSFRQGTGDGYTF
TRBV25-1	many	NA	TRBJ1-2	TGTGCCAGCAGTGAAAAAACAGCGATTACTAACTATGGCTACACCTTC	CASSEKTAITNYGYTF
TRBV6-5	NA	NA	TRBJ2-5	TGTGCCAGCTCACCGAGGTGGCGAGAGACCCAGTACTTC	CASSPRWRETQYF
TRBV10-3	NA	TRBD1	TRBJ1-4	TGTGCCATCACAAACCGGGACAGGGATTATGAAAAACTGTTTTTT	CAITNRDRDYEKLFF
TRBV2	NA	NA	TRBJ1-1	TGTGCCAGCAGTTTCGGGGACCCTAGCACTGAAGCTTTCTTT	CASSFGDPSTEAFF
TRBV6-4	few	TRBD2	TRBJ2-7	TGTGCCAGCAGCGAGACTAGCTCGGGGGAGCAGTACTTC	CASSETSSGEQYF
TRBV7-6	NA	NA	TRBJ2-6	TGTGCCAGCAGCTCCCTGACTTTC	CASSSLTF
TRBV20-1	many	TRBD1	TRBJ1-1	TGCAGTGCTAGACAACAAGGGACAGGTAGCCTGGCTGCTGAAGCTTTCTTT	CSARQQGTGSLAAEAFF
TRBV11-2	many	NA	TRBJ2-6	TGTGCCAGCAGCTTAAGGACACACAGGGTAGAAGGGGCCAACGTCCTGACTTTC	CASSLRTHRVEGANVLTF
TRBV29-1	NA	NA	TRBJ1-1	TGCAGCCTTGAGGGGGGTAACACCGAAGCTTTCTTT	CSLEGGNTEAFF
TRBV11-2	many	NA	TRBJ1-5	TGTGCCAGCAGCTTAATCGCGAGAAGCGGTAGCAATCAGCCCCAGCATTTT	CASSLIARSGSNQPQHF